Presented here are 30 T cell receptor beta chains from one specimen sequenced in a study of radiotherapy plus CTLA-4 blockade in lung cancer. Using immunoSEQ multiplex PCR, the repertoire was profiled, and TCRdb retains in-frame clones only, with some absent. The table records around 56,000 clones, less than 80% of them present only once. Here the sequenced sample was peripheral blood, taken from a patient treated with radiotherapy plus ipilimumab. Receptors were obtained from a human donor with non-small cell lung cancer who had a complete response to radiotherapy plus ipilimumab.

The rearrangement uses TRBV15 and TRBJ1-2; tentative D call: TRBD1 (5 bases). V lost 1 base and J 4 bases, leaving 7 bases between the germline ends. The CDR3 totals 13 residues. Per the germline V gene, CDR1 is LNHNV and CDR2 is YYDKDF (reference sequence). The CDR3 here is CATSRGGGYGYTF. CDR3 sequence (DNA): TGTGCCACCAGCAGAGGGGGGGGCTATGGCTACACCTTC.

The sample holds one count of this clone. The genes are TRBV30 and TRBJ1-1, with a weak D call TRBD1 (5 bases). The V and J ends lost 4 bases and 1 base respectively, with 10 bases between them. The CDR3 consists of 13 residues. CDR1 and CDR2 from the germline V gene are GTSNPN and SVGIG (reference sequence). This CDR3 reads CAWKLTENTEAFF. In DNA form, the CDR3 reads TGTGCCTGGAAATTGACAGAGAACACTGAAGCTTTCTTT.

The rearrangement joins TRBV6-5 to TRBJ2-5; 10 nucleotides agree with TRBD1. This CDR3 has 13 amino acids. Germline-derived CDR1 and CDR2 are MNHEY and SVGAGI. This CDR3 is CASSGTGEETQYF. CDR3 nucleotides: TGTGCGTCTTCGGGGACAGGGGAAGAGACCCAGTACTTC.

The V and J genes are TRBV5-5 and TRBJ1-2; perhaps TRBD1 as D (6 bases). Trimming removed 2 bases at V and 1 base at J, with 9 bases between. Germline V CDR1 and CDR2: SGHKS, YYEKEE (reference sequence). The CDR3 has 14 amino acids. The CDR3 nucleotides read TGTGCCAGCAGCTTCTCCAGGGGTAACTATGGCTACACCTTC. Its protein is CASSFSRGNYGYTF.

The V gene is TRBV5-4, the J gene TRBJ2-6; 8 bases match TRBD1. CDR1 and CDR2 from the germline V gene are SGHNT and YYREEE (reference sequence). The trim removed 4 bases at V and 4 bases at J, leaving 16 bases unmatched. The CDR3 runs 19 residues. The CDR3 sequence is CASSPGGRGRVEGANVLTF. CDR3 DNA: TGTGCCAGCAGCCCTGGGGGCAGGGGGCGGGTGGAGGGGGCCAACGTCCTGACTTTC.

This clone was picked up one time. The chain uses TRBV19 and TRBJ2-3; 7 bases are a match to TRBD2. The J segment lost 3 bases and the V segment lost 3 bases, leaving 6 bases of the junction unmatched. CDR3 length: 15 amino acids. CDR1 and CDR2 from the germline V gene are LNHDA and SQIVND (reference sequence). The chain's CDR3 is CASSIRGGRTDTQYF. The CDR3 nucleotides are TGTGCCAGTAGTATTAGGGGAGGGCGGACAGATACGCAGTATTTT. Full variable domain (missing parts from reference TRBV19 and TRBJ2-3): DGGITQSPKYLFRKEGQNVTLSCEQNLNHDAMYWYRQDPGQGLRLIYYSQIVNDFQKGDIAEGYSVSREKKESFPLTVTSAQKNPTAFYLCASSIRGGRTDTQYFGPGTRLTVL.

V is TRBV29-1 and J is TRBJ1-2; 9 bases match TRBD1. This CDR3 has 14 amino acids. CDR1 SQVTM and CDR2 ANQGSEA come from the germline V gene. The ends lost 1 base at V and 5 bases at J; junction bases unmatched: 5. CDR3 residues: CSVEVRDREYGYTF. The DNA for the CDR3 is TGCAGCGTTGAAGTCCGGGACAGGGAATATGGCTACACCTTC.

The chain uses TRBV19 and TRBJ1-2; 10 positions match TRBD1. The CDR3 has 13 residues. Trimming took 6 bases from V and 8 from J; bases not matched to a gene: 6. Germline lookup yields CDR1 LNHDA and CDR2 SQIVND (reference sequence). The CDR3 spells CASSLGQGEGYTF. Here the CDR3 DNA reads TGTGCCAGTAGCCTTGGACAGGGGGAAGGCTACACCTTC.

The J gene is TRBJ2-5, the V gene TRBV7-2, with D possibly matching TRBD2 (7 bases). Germline CDR1 is SGHTA and CDR2 is FQGNSA. V lost 2 bases, J lost 4 bases, and 14 bases lay in between. CDR3 size: 15 residues. The CDR3 protein is CASSLRTGRVETQYF. The CDR3 DNA is TGTGCCAGCAGCTTAAGAACAGGGAGGGTAGAGACCCAGTACTTC. Drawing the rest from reference TRBV7-2 and TRBJ2-5, the complete variable domain is GAGVSQSPSNKVTEKGKDVELRCDPISGHTALYWYRQSLGQGLEFLIYFQGNSAPDKSGLPSDRFSAERTGGSVSTLTIQRTQQEDSAVYLCASSLRTGRVETQYFGPGTRLLVL.

This chain links TRBV15 with TRBJ2-1, with TRBD1 matching over 9 bases. Germline V gene data show CDR1 as LNHNV and CDR2 as YYDKDF (reference sequence). The CDR3 runs 15 residues. Trimming removed 4 bases from V and 8 bases from J; junction bases left unmatched: 9. This chain's CDR3 is CATSIRDRVKDEQFF. CDR3 in DNA: TGTGCCACCAGCATCCGGGACAGGGTCAAAGATGAGCAGTTCTTC.

This clone has only a few counts. The V call is TRBV19, the J call TRBJ1-3; 8 bases are a match to TRBD1. Trimming took 0 bases from V and 3 from J; bases not matched to a gene: 1. The germline V gene has CDR1 LNHDA and CDR2 SQIVND (reference sequence). The CDR3 is made up of 15 amino acids. In DNA form, the CDR3 reads TGTGCCAGTAGTATAGACAGGGGGCTTGGAAACACCATATATTTT. This sequence encodes CASSIDRGLGNTIYF.

The chain recombines TRBV7-8 with TRBJ1-1, with D perhaps matching TRBD1 (6 bases). The germline gives CDR1 SGHVS, CDR2 FQNEAQ. Trimming took 1 base from V and 1 from J, leaving 10 bases between them. The CDR3 runs 15 residues. CDR3: CASSLDARGNTEAFF. DNA for the CDR3: TGTGCCAGCAGCTTAGATGCCAGGGGGAACACTGAAGCTTTCTTT. Complete variable domain (other parts from reference TRBV7-8 and TRBJ1-1): GAGVSQSPRYKVAKRGQDVALRCDPISGHVSLFWYQQALGQGPEFLTYFQNEAQLDKSGLPSDRFFAERPEGSVSTLKIQRTQQEDSAVYLCASSLDARGNTEAFFGQGTRLTVV.

The V gene is TRBV18, the J gene TRBJ1-4; D unclear. Trimming shortened V by 2 bases and J by 8 bases, and 9 bases separated the two germline ends. Germline-derived CDR1 and CDR2 are KGHSH and LQKENI. The CDR3 spans 13 residues. This CDR3 is CASSPALREKLFF. Written as DNA, the CDR3 is TGTGCCAGCTCACCAGCGTTGAGGGAAAAACTGTTTTTT.

Details on this clone: Sequence at one end of the junction differs from germline and may be a read error. V gene TRBV11-3 combines with J gene TRBJ2-5; 11 bases match TRBD2. This CDR3 is 14 amino acids long. The germline CDR1 and CDR2 sequences are SGHNT and YENEEA. The CDR3 reads CAGSPGLAGETQYF. The DNA for the CDR3 is TGTGCCGGCAGCCCTGGACTAGCGGGAGAGACCCAGTACTTC.

The DNA for the CDR3 is TGTGCCACCAGCAGAGATGGCGGGGATAACTATGGCTACACCTTC. It translates to CATSRDGGDNYGYTF. The chain uses TRBV15 and TRBJ1-2; D call uncertain. Germline assignment: CDR1 LNHNV and CDR2 YYDKDF (reference sequence). The CDR3 spans 15 residues. V gave up 0 bases and J gave up 1 base, with 9 bases separating them. Variable domain in full (rest from reference TRBV15 and TRBJ1-2): DAMVIQNPRYQVTQFGKPVTLSCSQTLNHNVMYWYQQKSSQAPKLLFHYYDKDFNNEADTPDNFQSRRPNTSFCFLDIRSPGLGDTAMYLCATSRDGGDNYGYTFGSGTRLTVV.

V is TRBV5-8 and J is TRBJ1-5; D not certain. CDR1 is SGHTS and CDR2 is YDEGEE in the germline V gene. V lost 2 bases and J lost 3, with 9 bases in between. This CDR3 region has 14 residues. The CDR3 DNA reads as TGTGCCAGCAGCTTTGCGGGGATCAATCAGCCCCAGCATTTT. This encodes CASSFAGINQPQHF.

V usage is TRBV2 and J usage is TRBJ2-6; a weak D match, TRBD1 (5 bases). The CDR3 runs to 16 residues. Trimming removed 7 bases from V and 0 bases from J, with 13 bases in between. CDR1 and CDR2 (germline): SNHLY, FYNNEI. CDR3 bases: TGTGCCAGCAATGCGCAGGGTATCTCTGGGGCCAACGTCCTGACTTTC. Translating gives CASNAQGISGANVLTF.

The rearrangement uses TRBV6-5 and TRBJ1-5; D may be TRBD1 (5 bases). CDR1 MNHEY and CDR2 SVGAGI come from the germline V gene. CDR3 length: 15 amino acids. V shed 5 bases and J shed 0 bases, with 11 bases lying between them. The CDR3 protein is CASSPGHHSNQPQHF. For the CDR3, the DNA is TGTGCCAGCAGTCCCGGACACCATAGCAATCAGCCCCAGCATTTT.

The chain has TRBV7-9 and TRBJ2-7; tentative D call: TRBD1 (6 bases). The germline CDR1 and CDR2 sequences are SEHNR and FQNEAQ (reference sequence). The CDR3 runs to 17 residues. CDR3 region: CAARASSYINRVSEQYV. The CDR3 region has the DNA TGTGCAGCAAGGGCCAGCAGCTACATTAACAGGGTCAGCGAGCAGTACGTC.

This rearrangement joins TRBV29-1 to TRBJ1-3; D is unresolved. Germline CDR1 reads SQVTM; CDR2 reads ANQGSEA. This CDR3 is built from 15 residues. V lost 7 bases, J lost 0 bases, and 16 bases lay in between. The CDR3 sequence is CSARTLAGSGNTIYF. Here the CDR3 DNA reads TGCAGCGCGCGGACGTTGGCGGGCTCTGGAAACACCATATATTTT.

The chain recombines TRBV30 with TRBJ2-7; possible D gene TRBD2, 6 bases. V was trimmed by 2 bases and J by 7 bases, leaving 12 bases between them. Germline CDR1 reads GTSNPN; CDR2 reads SVGIG (reference sequence). This CDR3 comprises 12 residues. Here the CDR3 reads CAWSNSGREQYF. CDR3 DNA sequence: TGTGCCTGGAGTAATTCTGGGAGGGAGCAGTACTTC.

The chain is built from TRBV6-6 and TRBJ2-7, with 10 bases lining up with TRBD2. The CDR3 extends over 15 amino acids. V was clipped by 6 bases and J by 4 bases; unmatched bases: 9. Germline CDR1 reads MNHNY; CDR2 reads SVGAGI (reference sequence). The CDR3 here is CASRKQRTSGYEQYV. CDR3 coding DNA: TGTGCCAGCAGAAAACAACGGACTAGCGGTTACGAGCAGTACGTC.

The J gene is TRBJ2-1, the V gene TRBV18, with D possibly being TRBD2 (5 bases). CDR3 length equals 12 residues. V lost 4 bases to trimming and J lost 4 bases, with 5 bases between them. The germline V gene encodes CDR1 KGHSH and CDR2 LQKENI. CDR3 in amino acids: CASSREYNEQFF. The CDR3 DNA follows: TGTGCCAGCTCACGGGAGTACAATGAGCAGTTCTTC.

V and J are TRBV19 and TRBJ1-4; a weak D match, TRBD1 (6 bases). This CDR3 comprises 16 residues. Germline loops: CDR1 LNHDA, CDR2 SQIVND (reference sequence). Deletions cut 6 bases from V and 0 bases from J, with 14 bases between. The CDR3 DNA follows: TGTGCCAGTAGCAACGGACAGACAACAACTAATGAAAAACTGTTTTTT. Encoded protein: CASSNGQTTTNEKLFF.

The J gene is TRBJ1-1, the V gene TRBV6-5, with 7 bases matching TRBD1. V shed 6 bases, J shed 3 bases, and the junction held 7 bases outside the gene matches. CDR3 size: 14 residues. CDR1 and CDR2 (germline): MNHEY, SVGAGI. The CDR3 is CASRRDRADTEAFF. The DNA for the CDR3 is TGTGCCAGCAGACGAGACAGGGCGGACACTGAAGCTTTCTTT.

Notes on this clone: The sample contains more than one DNA sequence encoding this CDR3. The rearrangement uses TRBV29-1 and TRBJ2-2; 9 bases are shared with TRBD2. The CDR3 totals 13 residues. The germline CDR1 and CDR2 sequences are SQVTM and ANQGSEA. The CDR3: CSGLAGPGRELFF. In DNA form, the CDR3 reads TGCAGTGGGCTAGCGGGACCCGGAAGGGAGCTGTTTTTT.

Only a few counts were recorded for this clone. The chain carries TRBV19 and TRBJ1-1; 7 bases line up with TRBD1. Germline CDR1 LNHDA, CDR2 SQIVND (reference sequence). V trimming: 5 bases; J trimming: 0 bases; junction bases outside the gene matches: 9. This CDR3 region has 16 residues. CDR3 residues: CASSAPGQLLNTEAFF. CDR3 in DNA: TGTGCCAGTAGTGCCCCGGGACAGCTATTGAACACTGAAGCTTTCTTT.

The chain has TRBV19 and TRBJ1-3; tentatively, D is TRBD1 (6 bases). CDR1 is LNHDA, CDR2 SQIVND, per germline (reference sequence). CDR3 length: 15 amino acids. Between the trimmed V and J ends, which lost 5 bases and 7 bases, there was a span of 18 bases. The CDR3 sequence: CASSPRGTQGNTIYF. CDR3 bases: TGTGCCAGTAGTCCAAGGGGGACCCAAGGCAACACCATATATTTT.

V usage is TRBV7-8 and J usage is TRBJ2-6, with D possibly being TRBD2 (6 bases). The CDR3 sequence is 17 residues long. V was pared by 0 bases and J by 4 bases, with 13 bases between. Germline lookup yields CDR1 SGHVS and CDR2 FQNEAQ. CDR3 nucleotide sequence: TGTGCCAGCAGCTTAGCACGTCGGGGGTTGGGGGCCAACGTCCTGACTTTC. Translation gives CASSLARRGLGANVLTF.

CDR3 amino acids: CASSQFGEGRETQYF. In DNA, the CDR3 is TGCGCCAGCAGCCAATTTGGTGAGGGCAGGGAGACCCAGTACTTC. The chain couples TRBV4-3 to TRBJ2-5, with a tentative D call TRBD2 (5 bases). CDR3 size: 15 residues. Looked up from germline, CDR1 is LGHNA and CDR2 is YSLEER. V was cut by 2 bases and J by 5 bases, with 15 bases left in between.